The source of this T cell receptor beta chain is a study of shared clonotypes between healthy human individuals. Study outcomes and limitations: Clonotype sharing among the donors was expected to vary with sequencing depth. Limitation of the genetic and exposure-history diversity represented came from the few donors. The study found about 5.1% of naive CD4 clonotypes shared across a few donors.

With regard to this clone: What it binds is not known.

This CDR3 has 17 amino acids. V lost 7 bases, J lost 5 bases, and 16 bases stayed unmatched. Per the germline V gene, CDR1 is MDHEN and CDR2 is SYDVKM. The assay was run at deep level. Sequencing used immunoSEQ multiplex PCR; TCRdb keeps in-frame clones, though not all of them. Seen here are about 2.3 million clones, over 85% observed once, and the top ten hold roughly 0.36%. This sequence joins TRBV28 and TRBJ2-5; 10 positions match TRBD2. Sequencing used naive CD4+ T cells from PBMCs. Subset indicated: CD45RA+ positively selected. This TCR derives from a man in his late teens or twenties in good health. Some clones in this sample may be carry-over from other donors' samples. CDR3 bases: TGTGCCAGCAAGGGGGCGCCAGCGGGAGGGCCTTTTGAGACCCAGTACTTC. Protein product: CASKGAPAGGPFETQYF.